These T cell receptor beta chains were read from a single sample in a study of blood T cell repertoires in COVID-19. Libraries were prepared by immunoSEQ multiplex PCR; TCRdb keeps only in-frame clonotypes and omits some of them. The sample lists 23,000 or so clones, approximately 88% occurring once. Sequenced input: peripheral blood. The receptors derive from a woman aged 70 to 79 with active COVID-19. Each CDR3 is given with its conserved first and last residue. A D gene is named only where the DNA matches it firmly. Only some rows state a clone size, as once, few, many or a class for expanded clones.

clone_size d_call v_call cdr3_aa
NA TRBD1 TRBV9 CASSRIGQAAYEQYF
NA NA TRBV2 CATRQRGNEKLFF
once TRBD2 TRBV10-3 CAISESSVAGGRDTQYF
NA NA TRBV7-9 CASSLPGYRETQYF
NA NA TRBV5-6 CASSTGNQPQHF
NA NA TRBV30 CAWSKGAPSNEQFF
NA NA TRBV21-1 CASSKGRRSYEQYF
NA NA TRBV7-8 CASSIFRGVKDGYTF
NA NA TRBV4-3 CASSPREGSGNTIYF
NA TRBD1 TRBV27 CASSHTRGSYEQYF
NA NA TRBV11-2 CASSLVGGMGNQPQHF
few NA TRBV5-1 CASSLAGSRTDTQYF
once NA TRBV6-5 CASSPDRTGEKLFF
NA NA TRBV20-1 CSASGGANDGYTF
NA TRBD1 TRBV2 CASTRDRLNQPQHF
NA TRBD1 TRBV27 CASSPKDRGFNYGYTF
NA NA TRBV6-2/TRBV6-3 CASSYLLEMLRGYTF
NA NA TRBV7-9 CASSFGLGGTEAFF
NA NA TRBV14 CASSQDNNGGEQYF
NA TRBD2 TRBV7-2 CASSLSGGTGANVLTF
NA NA TRBV7-8 CASSLGTLSNQPQHF
NA NA TRBV28 CASSSQNTGELFF
NA TRBD2 TRBV2 CATGPGLVSADTQYF
NA TRBD1 TRBV5-1 CASSVGQGLETQYF
NA NA TRBV12-3/TRBV12-4 CASSRQVYQPQHF
NA NA TRBV9 CASSVNQDSLDTETQYF
NA TRBD1 TRBV5-1 CASSLTGGTEAFF
once TRBD2 TRBV6-5 CASRLGGRETQYF
NA NA TRBV14 CASSHRGAGQETQYF
NA TRBD1 TRBV29-1 CSGTGTANTEAFF
NA TRBD1 TRBV7-9 CASSLPRGQGSALNEKLFF
NA TRBD2 TRBV9 CASSVGLAGGVETQYF
NA NA TRBV5-1 CASSLAGGLATNEKLFF
once NA TRBV7-3 CASSEPSEETQYF
NA TRBD1 TRBV7-2 CASSFGRGATEAFF
NA NA TRBV2 CASRGTPHTGELFF
NA TRBD2 TRBV7-9 CAGHSGGALDTQYF
NA NA TRBV7-6 CASSPSWEESSYNEQFF
NA TRBD1 TRBV4-1 CASSQPPGQRNTEAFF
NA NA TRBV6-6 CASSYSVETQYF
NA NA TRBV3-1/TRBV3-2 CASSHYQETQYF